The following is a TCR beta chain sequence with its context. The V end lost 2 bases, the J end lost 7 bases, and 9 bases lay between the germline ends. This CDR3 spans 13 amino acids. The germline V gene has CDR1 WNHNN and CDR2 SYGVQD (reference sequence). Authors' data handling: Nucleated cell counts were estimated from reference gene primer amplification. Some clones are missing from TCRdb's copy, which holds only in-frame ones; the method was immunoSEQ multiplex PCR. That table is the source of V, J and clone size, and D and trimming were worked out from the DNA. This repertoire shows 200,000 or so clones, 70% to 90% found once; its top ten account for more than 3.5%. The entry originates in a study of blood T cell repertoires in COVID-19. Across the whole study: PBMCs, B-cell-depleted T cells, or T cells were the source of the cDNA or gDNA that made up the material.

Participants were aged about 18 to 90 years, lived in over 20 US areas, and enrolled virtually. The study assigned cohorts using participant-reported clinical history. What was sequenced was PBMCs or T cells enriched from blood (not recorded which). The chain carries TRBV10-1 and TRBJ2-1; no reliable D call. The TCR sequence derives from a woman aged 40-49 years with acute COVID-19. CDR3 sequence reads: CASSEPVRNEQFF. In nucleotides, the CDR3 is TGCGCCAGCAGTGAGCCCGTCCGGAATGAGCAGTTCTTC.